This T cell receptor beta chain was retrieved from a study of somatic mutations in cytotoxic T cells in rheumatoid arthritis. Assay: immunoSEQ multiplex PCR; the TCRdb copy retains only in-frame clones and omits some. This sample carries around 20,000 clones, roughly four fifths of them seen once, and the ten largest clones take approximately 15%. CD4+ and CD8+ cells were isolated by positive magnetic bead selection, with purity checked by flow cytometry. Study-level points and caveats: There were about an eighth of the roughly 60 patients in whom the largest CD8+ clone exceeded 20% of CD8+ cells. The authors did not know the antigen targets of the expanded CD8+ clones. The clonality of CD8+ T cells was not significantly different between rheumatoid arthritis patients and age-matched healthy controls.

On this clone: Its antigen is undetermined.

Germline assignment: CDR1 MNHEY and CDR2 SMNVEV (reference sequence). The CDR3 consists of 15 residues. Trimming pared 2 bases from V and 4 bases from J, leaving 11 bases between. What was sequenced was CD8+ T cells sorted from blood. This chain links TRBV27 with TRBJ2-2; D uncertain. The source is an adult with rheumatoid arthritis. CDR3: CASSLQYRSTGELFF. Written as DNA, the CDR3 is TGTGCCAGCAGTTTACAGTACCGGAGCACCGGGGAGCTGTTTTTT.